Listed here is a single TCR beta chain. Its antigen is not yet known. It has no much larger one-base neighbor in the sample; base qualities were not kept. There are 14 amino acids in the CDR3, from cysteine to phenylalanine inclusive. Left in the record is the CDR3 DNA by itself, 42 bases read in frame from the first base. CDR1 and CDR2 were assigned from the germline V gene as SGHAT and FQNNGV. The germline ends are 19 bases apart after V is trimmed by 5 bases and J by 8 bases. The record originates from a study of shared T cell receptors in the human thymus listed by TCRdb under 2021. About the full investigation: The study examined how the human thymus generates shared, self-reactive T-cell receptor alpha chains.

The library came from the immunoSEQ multiplex PCR assay. Here the immuneACCESS table is served through TCRdb, limited to in-frame sequences with V and J called. Missing clones are a known gap in these copies; in checked studies unresolved V genes cover under half, and the rest lacks a known reason. Recorded for this sample are some 700,000 clones; around 87% of them occurred a single time. The ten largest clones represent about 0.01% of the sample. The sample also formed part of further work on human thymus T cells. The other study reports the following: In Finland, the donors were immunologically healthy infants who were having open corrective cardiac surgery for congenital heart defects. Thymus tissue was collected as surgical resects that were removed during corrective cardiac surgery. V and J gene segment usage appeared biased in both thymic and peripheral blood repertoires. The related research found that thymic TCR repertoires overlapped highly between unrelated individuals. The study used about 8 infant thymus samples plus four related peripheral blood samples to characterize TCR alpha and beta repertoires. The cohort included several male and a couple of female infants, with donor ages spanning 7 to 244 days. Thymocytes were freed from the tissue by mechanical means and kept at -70 degrees C as pellets of roughly 9-30 million cells. A QIAsymphony instrument was used to extract genomic DNA from frozen cell pellets. The immunoSEQ multiplex PCR assay was used to amplify the TCRB and TCRAD loci from a standardized quantity of quality-controlled genomic DNA. The amplicons covered the V(D)J region and were long enough to include the CDR3 and to identify the V and J genes. The commercial immunoSEQ service was used to sequence amplicons on an Illumina platform. Primer bias and sequencing errors were corrected as previously described, and TCRAD and TCRB definitions were based on the IMGT database. Repertoires were analysed with immunoSEQ Analyzer 3.0 and VDJTools, covering basic statistics, V/J segment usage, diversity estimates, rarefaction and pairwise overlap. To estimate diversity, the Chao1, ChaoE, Efron-Thisted, Shannon and inverse Simpson indices were applied, and diversity was also estimated on datasets down-sampled to the smallest sample. Repertoire overlap was assessed by strict matching of CDR3 nucleotide sequence, V gene and J gene, and clustering was done by Jaccard-based multidimensional scaling. Thymus samples yielded on average around 810,000 unique TCRB clonotypes, compared with roughly 76,000 from blood samples.

The clonotype originates from a boy under three years old with a congenital heart defect. Donor details come from another sample of the same person, matched by shared clones. Sequencing was done on a sample of thymocytes. The chain uses TRBV11-2 and TRBJ2-7, with no confident D gene call. The base sequence is TGTGCCAGCAGCACCGCTCAAGCTCGAAAACAGCAGTACTTC. Its product reads: CASSTAQARKQQYF. The CDR3 plus the reference TRBV11-2 and TRBJ2-7 genes for the other parts give the full variable domain: EAGVAQSPRYKIIEKRQSVAFWCNPISGHATLYWYQQILGQGPKLLIQFQNNGVVDDSQLPKDRFSAERLKGVDSTLKIQPAKLEDSAVYLCASSTAQARKQQYFGPGTRLTVT.